The 16 T cell receptor beta chains reported below all come from one sample, sequenced in a study of blood T cell repertoires in COVID-19 (dated by TCRdb to about 2020). Libraries were prepared through the immunoSEQ multiplex PCR assay. Entries here come from immuneACCESS through TCRdb and include only in-frame sequences with V and J called. Some clones fail to appear in such tables; in the studies checked, an unresolved V gene covers under half of the shortfall, and the cause of the remainder is unknown. Present in this sample are around 130,000 clones, approximately 84% of which were seen just once. The ten top clones hold 9.5% to 15% of the sample. Sequencing was performed on peripheral blood. These receptors were collected from a woman aged 55-69 years with acute or convalescent COVID-19.

This clone turned up a few times. The V gene is TRBV7-8, the J gene TRBJ1-2; D gene ambiguous. Germline V gene lookup returns CDR1 SGHVS and CDR2 FQNEAQ. This CDR3 has 15 amino acids. The V end was cut by 1 base, the J end by 5 bases, with 14 bases between. The CDR3 DNA follows: TGTGCCAGCAGCTTAGGAAGAGGGAAAGATTATGGCTACACCTTC. This encodes CASSLGRGKDYGYTF.

This clone showed up just a few times. The chain has TRBV6-6 and TRBJ1-5, with D hard to call. The CDR3 consists of 12 residues. V shed 5 bases and J shed 8 bases, with 10 bases lying between them. Looked up from germline, CDR1 is MNHNY and CDR2 is SVGAGI (reference sequence). CDR3 in amino acids: CASSASTEPQHF. The CDR3 coding sequence is TGTGCCAGCAGTGCCTCAACTGAGCCCCAGCATTTT.

The V call is TRBV5-5, the J call TRBJ1-2; weak D call: TRBD1 (5 bases). Between the trimmed V and J ends, which lost 5 bases and 2 bases, there was a span of 16 bases. The CDR3 totals 15 residues. The V gene's germline CDR1 is SGHKS and CDR2 YYEKEE (reference sequence). The CDR3 coding sequence is TGTGCCAGCAGGCGCGGGGCGGGGGAAAACTATGGCTACACCTTC. Encoded protein: CASRRGAGENYGYTF.

The chain carries TRBV4-1 and TRBJ2-3; 9 bases align to TRBD2. The CDR3 contains 15 residues. The germline V gene encodes CDR1 MGHRA and CDR2 YSYEKL. With 1 base clipped from V and 1 base from J, the junction kept 0 bases outside the gene matches. As DNA, the CDR3 is TGCGCCAGCAGCCAAGTAGCGGGGGGCACAGATACGCAGTATTTT. This sequence encodes CASSQVAGGTDTQYF.

V is TRBV7-8 and J is TRBJ2-3; D is unclear. V shed 2 bases and J shed 10 bases, with 7 bases lying between them. This CDR3 region has 11 residues. Germline CDR1 and CDR2: SGHVS and FQNEAQ. This CDR3 reads CASSLKRAQYF. For the CDR3, the DNA is TGTGCCAGCAGCTTAAAGCGTGCGCAGTATTTT.

The chain joins TRBV5-1 to TRBJ1-1, with unresolved D. The CDR3 has 14 residues. Germline V gives CDR1 SGHRS, CDR2 YFSETQ. V dropped 4 bases and J dropped 3 bases, with 13 bases sitting between them. In DNA form, the CDR3 reads TGCGCCAGCAGCGGCCGGGTCTCAGACACTGAAGCTTTCTTT. Translated: CASSGRVSDTEAFF.

This chain joins TRBV28 and TRBJ1-2; D is unclear. The V end lost 2 bases, the J end lost 4 bases, and 14 bases lay between the germline ends. Germline V gene lookup returns CDR1 MDHEN and CDR2 SYDVKM. This CDR3 comprises 15 residues. The CDR3 loop is CASSLPRGGAYGYTF. For the CDR3, the DNA is TGTGCCAGCAGTTTACCGCGGGGTGGAGCCTATGGCTACACCTTC.

The genes are TRBV6-5 and TRBJ1-2; maybe TRBD1 (5 bases). This CDR3 comprises 15 residues. V lost 6 bases and J 4 bases, leaving 18 bases between the germline ends. CDR1 MNHEY and CDR2 SVGAGI come from the germline V gene. The CDR3: CASSPGRGPSYGYTF. The CDR3 region has the DNA TGTGCCAGCAGCCCAGGGAGGGGTCCCTCCTATGGCTACACCTTC.

This chain uses TRBV9 with TRBJ1-1, with TRBD1 matching 7 bases. V shed 3 bases and J 1 base; nucleotides not matched to a gene: 3. Germline CDR1 SGDLS, CDR2 YYNGEE. The CDR3 has 14 residues. The CDR3 sequence is CASSAGQSNTEAFF. The CDR3 DNA follows: TGTGCCAGCAGCGCGGGACAGTCGAACACTGAAGCTTTCTTT.

The J gene is TRBJ1-6, the V gene TRBV2, with D hard to call. The CDR3 is 15 residues long. Trimming took 6 bases from V and 7 from J, leaving 16 bases between them. Germline V lookup: CDR1 SNHLY, CDR2 FYNNEI. The CDR3 loop is CASRGEGIANSPLHF. The CDR3, as DNA: TGTGCCAGCAGGGGTGAAGGGATAGCGAATTCACCCCTCCACTTT.

The chain is built from TRBV20-1 and TRBJ1-6; D possibly corresponds to TRBD1 (5 bases). The ends were cut back, 3 bases at V and 8 bases at J, with 23 bases in the middle. Germline assignment: CDR1 DFQATT and CDR2 SNEGSKA (reference sequence). CDR3 length equals 17 residues. CDR3: CSASGPVSQGLYSPLHF. Written as DNA, the CDR3 is TGCAGTGCTAGTGGACCCGTTTCGCAGGGATTATATTCACCCCTCCACTTT.

V is TRBV5-1 and J is TRBJ1-5; 7 nucleotides agree with TRBD1. CDR1 and CDR2 from the germline V gene are SGHRS and YFSETQ. The CDR3 contains 15 residues. The V gene end was trimmed by 0 bases and the J gene end by 6 bases; junction bases not matched to a gene: 6. CDR3 sequence (DNA): TGCGCCAGCAGCTTGGAGGGGGCGAGGGGTCAGCCCCAGCATTTT. Protein product: CASSLEGARGQPQHF.

The chain uses TRBV6-5 and TRBJ2-3, with a weak D call TRBD2 (5 bases). Trimming took 4 bases from V and 5 from J, leaving 13 bases between them. CDR1 is MNHEY, CDR2 SVGAGI, per germline. This CDR3 spans 14 amino acids. CDR3 protein: CASSSPSGRDTQYF. CDR3 nucleotide sequence: TGTGCCAGCAGTTCCCCCTCTGGGAGAGATACGCAGTATTTT.

The chain combines TRBV30 with TRBJ1-3; tentatively, D is TRBD1 (5 bases). The CDR3 extends over 13 amino acids. Germline V CDR1 and CDR2: GTSNPN, SVGIG (reference sequence). Trimming left V 4 bases short and J 4 bases short, with 11 bases between. Here the CDR3 DNA reads TGTGCCTGGACCCCAGGGAACGGAAACACCATATATTTT. This translates into CAWTPGNGNTIYF.

The chain links TRBV11-2 to TRBJ1-3; the D is unclear. This CDR3 has 15 residues. Trimming took off 5 bases at V and 4 bases at J, with 15 bases between the two ends. Germline CDR1 SGHAT, CDR2 FQNNGV. For the CDR3, the DNA is TGTGCCAGCAGCGTAACAGTTTCCTTGGGAAACACCATATATTTT. Translating it yields CASSVTVSLGNTIYF.

The chain uses TRBV24-1 and TRBJ1-1; tentative D call: TRBD1 (6 bases). The germline V and J ends were trimmed by 4 bases and 9 bases, with 20 bases remaining between them. The CDR3 sequence is 15 residues long. The germline CDR1 and CDR2 sequences are KGHDR and SFDVKD. CDR3 coding DNA: TGTGCCACCAGTGAAACCGGGGGGCCCCAGCGTAAAGCTTTCTTT. Its protein product is CATSETGGPQRKAFF.